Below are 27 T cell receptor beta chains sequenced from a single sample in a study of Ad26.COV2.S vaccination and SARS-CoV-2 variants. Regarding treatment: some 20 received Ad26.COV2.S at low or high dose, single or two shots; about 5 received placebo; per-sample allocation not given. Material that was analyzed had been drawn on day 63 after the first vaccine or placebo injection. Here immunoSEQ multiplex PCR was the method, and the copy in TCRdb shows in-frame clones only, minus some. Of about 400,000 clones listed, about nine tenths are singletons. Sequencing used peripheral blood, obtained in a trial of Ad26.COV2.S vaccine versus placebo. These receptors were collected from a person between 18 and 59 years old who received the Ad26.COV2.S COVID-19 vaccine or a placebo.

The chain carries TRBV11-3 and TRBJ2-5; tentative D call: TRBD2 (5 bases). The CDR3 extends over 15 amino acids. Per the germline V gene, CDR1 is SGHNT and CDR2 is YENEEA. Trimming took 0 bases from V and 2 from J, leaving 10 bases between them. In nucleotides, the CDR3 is TGTGCCAGCAGCTTAGATACGGGGAATCAAGAGACCCAGTACTTC. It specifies CASSLDTGNQETQYF.

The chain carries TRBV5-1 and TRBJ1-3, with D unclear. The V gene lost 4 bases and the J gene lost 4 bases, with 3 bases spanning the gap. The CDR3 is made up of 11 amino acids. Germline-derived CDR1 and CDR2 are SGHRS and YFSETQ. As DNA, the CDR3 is TGCGCCAGCAGCGAGGGAAACACCATATATTTT. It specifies CASSEGNTIYF.

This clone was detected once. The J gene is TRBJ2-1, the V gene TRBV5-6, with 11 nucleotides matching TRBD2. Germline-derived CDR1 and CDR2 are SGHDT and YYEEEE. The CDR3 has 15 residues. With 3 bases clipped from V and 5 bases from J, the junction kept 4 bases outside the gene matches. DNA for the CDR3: TGTGCCAGCAGCTGGGGACTAGCGGCTAACAATGAGCAGTTCTTC. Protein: CASSWGLAANNEQFF.

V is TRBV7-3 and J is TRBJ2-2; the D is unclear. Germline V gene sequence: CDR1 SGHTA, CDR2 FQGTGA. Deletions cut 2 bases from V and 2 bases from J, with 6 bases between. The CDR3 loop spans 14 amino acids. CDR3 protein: CASSLLRNTGELFF. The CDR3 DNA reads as TGTGCCAGCAGCTTATTAAGAAACACCGGGGAGCTGTTTTTT.

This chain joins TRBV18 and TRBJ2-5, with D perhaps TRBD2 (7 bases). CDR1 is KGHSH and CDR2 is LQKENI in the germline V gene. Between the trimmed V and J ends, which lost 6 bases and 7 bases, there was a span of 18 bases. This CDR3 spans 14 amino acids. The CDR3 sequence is CASSPRGAPGTQYF. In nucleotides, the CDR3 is TGTGCCAGCTCCCCCCGGGGGGCCCCAGGGACCCAGTACTTC.

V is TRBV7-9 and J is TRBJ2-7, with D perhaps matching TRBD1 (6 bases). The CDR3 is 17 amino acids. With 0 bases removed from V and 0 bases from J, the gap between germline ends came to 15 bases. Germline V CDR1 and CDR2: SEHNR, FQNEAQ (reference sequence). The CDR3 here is CASSLAGAGADSYEQYF. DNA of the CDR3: TGTGCCAGCAGCTTAGCGGGGGCAGGAGCAGACTCCTACGAGCAGTACTTC.

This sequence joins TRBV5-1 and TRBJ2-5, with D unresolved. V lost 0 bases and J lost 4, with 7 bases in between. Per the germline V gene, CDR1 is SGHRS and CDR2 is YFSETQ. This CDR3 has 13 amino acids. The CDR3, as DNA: TGCGCCAGCAGCTTGGCCTGGTTAGAGACCCAGTACTTC. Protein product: CASSLAWLETQYF. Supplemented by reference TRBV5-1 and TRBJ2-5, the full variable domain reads KAGVTQTPRYLIKTRGQQVTLSCSPISGHRSVSWYQQTPGQGLQFLFEYFSETQRNKGNFPGRFSGRQFSNSRSEMNVSTLELGDSALYLCASSLAWLETQYFGPGTRLLVL.

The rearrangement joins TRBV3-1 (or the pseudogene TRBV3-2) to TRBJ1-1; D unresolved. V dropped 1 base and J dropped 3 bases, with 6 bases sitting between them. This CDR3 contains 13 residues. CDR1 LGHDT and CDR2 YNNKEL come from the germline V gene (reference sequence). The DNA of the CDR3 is TGTGCCAGCAGCCAAGGGTTAGACACTGAAGCTTTCTTT. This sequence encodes CASSQGLDTEAFF.

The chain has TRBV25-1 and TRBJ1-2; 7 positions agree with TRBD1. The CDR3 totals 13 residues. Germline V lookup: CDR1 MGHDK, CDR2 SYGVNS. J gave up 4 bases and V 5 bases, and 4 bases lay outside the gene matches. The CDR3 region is CASSIGGGYGYTF. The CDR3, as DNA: TGTGCCAGCAGTATAGGGGGCGGCTATGGCTACACCTTC.

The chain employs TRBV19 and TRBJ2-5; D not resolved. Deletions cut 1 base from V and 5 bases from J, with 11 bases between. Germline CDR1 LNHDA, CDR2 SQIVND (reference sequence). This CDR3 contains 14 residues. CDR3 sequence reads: CASSIAPGGETQYF. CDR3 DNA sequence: TGTGCCAGTAGTATAGCTCCCGGTGGGGAGACCCAGTACTTC.

The chain's CDR3 is CASSLDFSYEQYF. DNA of the CDR3: TGTGCCAGTAGTCTCGACTTCTCCTACGAGCAGTACTTC. The V gene is TRBV19, the J gene TRBJ2-7; D is uncertain. V lost 5 bases and J lost 0, with 8 bases in between. The germline V gene encodes CDR1 LNHDA and CDR2 SQIVND (reference sequence). The CDR3 covers 13 residues.

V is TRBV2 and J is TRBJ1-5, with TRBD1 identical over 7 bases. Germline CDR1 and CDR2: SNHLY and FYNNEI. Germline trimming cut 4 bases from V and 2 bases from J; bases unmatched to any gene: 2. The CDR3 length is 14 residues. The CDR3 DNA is TGTGCCAGCAGTGCCGACAGGGGCAATCAGCCCCAGCATTTT. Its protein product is CASSADRGNQPQHF.

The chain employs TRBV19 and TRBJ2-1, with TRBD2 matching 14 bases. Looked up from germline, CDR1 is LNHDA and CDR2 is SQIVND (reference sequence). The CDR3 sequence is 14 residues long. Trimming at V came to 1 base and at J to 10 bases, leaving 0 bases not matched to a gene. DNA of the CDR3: TGTGCCAGTAGTATAGGACTAGCGGGAGGGGAGCAGTTCTTC. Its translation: CASSIGLAGGEQFF.

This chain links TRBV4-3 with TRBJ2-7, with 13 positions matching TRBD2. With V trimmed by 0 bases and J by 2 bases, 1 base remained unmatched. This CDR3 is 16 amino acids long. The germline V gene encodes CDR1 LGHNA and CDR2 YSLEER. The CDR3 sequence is CASSQDGTSGTYEQYF. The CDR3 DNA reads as TGCGCCAGCAGCCAAGATGGGACTAGCGGGACCTACGAGCAGTACTTC.

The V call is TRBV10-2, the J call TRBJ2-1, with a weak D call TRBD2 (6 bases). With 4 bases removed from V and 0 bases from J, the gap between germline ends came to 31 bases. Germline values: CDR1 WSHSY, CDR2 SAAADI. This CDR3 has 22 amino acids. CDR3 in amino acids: CASSGVFGFPSGTQNSYNEQFF. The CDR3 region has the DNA TGCGCCAGCAGTGGAGTGTTCGGTTTCCCTTCGGGGACTCAGAACTCCTACAATGAGCAGTTCTTC.

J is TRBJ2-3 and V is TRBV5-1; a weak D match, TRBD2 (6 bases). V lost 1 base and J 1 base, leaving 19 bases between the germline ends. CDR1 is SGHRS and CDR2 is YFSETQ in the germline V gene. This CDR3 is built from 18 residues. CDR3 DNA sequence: TGCGCCAGCAGCTTGTTCGGGACTGCGGCCAAAGGCACAGATACGCAGTATTTT. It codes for CASSLFGTAAKGTDTQYF.

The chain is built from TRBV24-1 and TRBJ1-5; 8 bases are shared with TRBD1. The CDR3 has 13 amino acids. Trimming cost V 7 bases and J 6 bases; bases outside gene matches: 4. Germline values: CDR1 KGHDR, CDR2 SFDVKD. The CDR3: CATSRTGSQPQHF. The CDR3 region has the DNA TGTGCCACCAGCCGGACAGGGTCTCAGCCCCAGCATTTT.

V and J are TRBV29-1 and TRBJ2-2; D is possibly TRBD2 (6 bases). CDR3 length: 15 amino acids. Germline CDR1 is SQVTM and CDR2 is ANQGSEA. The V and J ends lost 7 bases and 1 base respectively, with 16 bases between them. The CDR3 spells CSARVAVLNTGELFF. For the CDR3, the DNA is TGCAGCGCGAGGGTAGCGGTCTTGAACACCGGGGAGCTGTTTTTT.

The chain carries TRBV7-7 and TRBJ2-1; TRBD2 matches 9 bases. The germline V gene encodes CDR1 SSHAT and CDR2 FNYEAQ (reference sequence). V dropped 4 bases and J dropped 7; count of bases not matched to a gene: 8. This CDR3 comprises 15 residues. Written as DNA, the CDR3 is TGTGCCAGCAGCTCTTTAGCGGGAGATCGTAATGAGCAGTTCTTC. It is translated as CASSSLAGDRNEQFF.

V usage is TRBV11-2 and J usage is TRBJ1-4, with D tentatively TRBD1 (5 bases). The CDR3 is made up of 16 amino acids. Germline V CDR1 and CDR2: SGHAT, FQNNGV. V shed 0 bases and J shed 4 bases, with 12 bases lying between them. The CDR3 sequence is CASSLDSTGLNEKLFF. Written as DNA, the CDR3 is TGTGCCAGCAGCTTAGATTCCACAGGACTTAATGAAAAACTGTTTTTT.

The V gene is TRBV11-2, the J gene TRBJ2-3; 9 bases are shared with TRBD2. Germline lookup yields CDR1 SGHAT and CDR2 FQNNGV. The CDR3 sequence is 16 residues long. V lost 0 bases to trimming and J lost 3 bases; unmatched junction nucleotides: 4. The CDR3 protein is CASSLDIGLATDTQYF. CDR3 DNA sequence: TGTGCCAGCAGCTTAGATATTGGACTAGCGACAGATACGCAGTATTTT.

In DNA form, the CDR3 reads TGTGCATCCGCGGCGAGAAGCCCGGGGTACGAGCAGTACTTC. This codes for CASAARSPGYEQYF. The V and J genes are TRBV2 and TRBJ2-7; D possibly corresponds to TRBD2 (5 bases). The CDR3 is 14 amino acids. CDR1 and CDR2 (germline): SNHLY, FYNNEI. Full variable domain (missing parts from reference TRBV2 and TRBJ2-7): EPEVTQTPSHQVTQMGQEVILRCVPISNHLYFYWYRQILGQKVEFLVSFYNNEISEKSEIFDDQFSVERPDGSNFTLKIRSTKLEDSAMYFCASAARSPGYEQYFGPGTRLTVT.

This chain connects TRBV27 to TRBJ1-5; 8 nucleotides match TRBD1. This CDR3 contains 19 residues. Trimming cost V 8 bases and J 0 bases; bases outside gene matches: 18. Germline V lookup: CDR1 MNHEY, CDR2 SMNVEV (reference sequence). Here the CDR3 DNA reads TGTGCCAGCCTTTGGTGGGAGACAGGGGCGACGAATAGCAATCAGCCCCAGCATTTT. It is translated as CASLWWETGATNSNQPQHF.

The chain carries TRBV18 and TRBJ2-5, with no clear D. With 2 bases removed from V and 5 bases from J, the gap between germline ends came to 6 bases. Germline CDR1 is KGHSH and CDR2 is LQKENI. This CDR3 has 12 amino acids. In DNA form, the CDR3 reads TGTGCCAGCTCACCATTTGTTGAGACCCAGTACTTC. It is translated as CASSPFVETQYF.

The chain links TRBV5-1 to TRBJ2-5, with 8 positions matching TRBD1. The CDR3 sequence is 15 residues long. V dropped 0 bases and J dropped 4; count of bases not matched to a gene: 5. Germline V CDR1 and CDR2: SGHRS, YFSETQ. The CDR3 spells CASSLVQGARETQYF. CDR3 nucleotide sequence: TGCGCCAGCAGCTTGGTTCAGGGGGCGCGAGAGACCCAGTACTTC.

The CDR3 DNA reads as TGTGCCACCAGTGATCCCGTGACTAGCACTGACATTCAGTACTTC. Its protein is CATSDPVTSTDIQYF. V usage is TRBV24-1 and J usage is TRBJ2-4; 7 bases are shared with TRBD2. Looked up from germline, CDR1 is KGHDR and CDR2 is SFDVKD. J was trimmed by 8 bases and V by 3 bases; bases with no gene match: 9. This CDR3 is 15 amino acids long.

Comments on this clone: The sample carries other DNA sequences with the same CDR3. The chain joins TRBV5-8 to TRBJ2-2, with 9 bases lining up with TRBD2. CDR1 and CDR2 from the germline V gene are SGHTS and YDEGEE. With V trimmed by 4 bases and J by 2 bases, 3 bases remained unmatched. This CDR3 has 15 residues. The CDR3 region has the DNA TGTGCCAGCAGCCTAGCGGGACTAAACACCGGGGAGCTGTTTTTT. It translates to CASSLAGLNTGELFF.